This T cell receptor (beta chain) was retrieved from a study of blood T cell repertoires in COVID-19. Study background: Acute and convalescent COVID-19 samples came from the United States, Italy and Spain. T cells, B-cell-depleted T cells, or PBMCs provided the cDNA or gDNA that served as material.

From germline, CDR1 is SNHLY and CDR2 FYNNEI. CDR3 length: 12 amino acids. In the authors' methods: Amplification of reference gene primers provided the estimated nucleated cell counts. Clones were sequenced by immunoSEQ multiplex PCR, and TCRdb holds only the in-frame ones, with some missing. The V and J calls and clone size come from that table; D and trimming were worked out from the DNA. The data contain 250,000 or so clones, roughly 83% of them seen just once; the ten biggest clones take up roughly 10%. Note on this clone: The junction does not match germline at one end; this may be a read error.

The source of this sequence is a man aged 80 or over with acute or convalescent COVID-19. Specimen: peripheral blood. This sequence joins TRBV2 and TRBJ1-6, with TRBD1 identical over 10 bases. CDR3 DNA: TGTGCCAGCAGTGGCTTTGGACAGGGGGACTACTTT. As protein: CASSGFGQGDYF. Using reference TRBV2 and TRBJ1-6 for the parts outside the CDR3, the full variable domain is EPEVTQTPSHQVTQMGQEVILRCVPISNHLYFYWYRQILGQKVEFLVSFYNNEISEKSEIFDDQFSVERPDGSNFTLKIRSTKLEDSAMYFCASSGFGQGDYFGNGTRLTVT.